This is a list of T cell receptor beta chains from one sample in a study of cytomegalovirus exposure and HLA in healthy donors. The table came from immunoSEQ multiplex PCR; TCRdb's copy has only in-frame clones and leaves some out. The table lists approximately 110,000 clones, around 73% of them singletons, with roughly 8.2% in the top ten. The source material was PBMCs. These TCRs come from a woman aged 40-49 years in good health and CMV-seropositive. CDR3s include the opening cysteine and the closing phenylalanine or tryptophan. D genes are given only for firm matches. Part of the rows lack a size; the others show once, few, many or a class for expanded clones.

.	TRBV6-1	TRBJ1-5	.	TGTGCCAGCAGCTACCCGGCAGGGAACAATCAGCCCCAGCATTTT	CASSYPAGNNQPQHF
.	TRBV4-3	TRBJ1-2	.	TGCGCCAGCAGCCAAGGAAGGGGGTACGGCTATGGCTACACCTTC	CASSQGRGYGYGYTF
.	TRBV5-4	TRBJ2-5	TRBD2	TGTGCCAGCAGCTTGGATCGGACTAGCGGGGGGGCAGAGACCCAGTACTTC	CASSLDRTSGGAETQYF
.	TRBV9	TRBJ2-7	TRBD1	TGTGCCAGCAGCTTAACAGGGGGAGACTACGAGCAGTACTTC	CASSLTGGDYEQYF
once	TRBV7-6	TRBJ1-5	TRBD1	TGTGCCAGCAGCTCGGACAGGGGGCTGACAGATCAGCCCCAGCATTTT	CASSSDRGLTDQPQHF
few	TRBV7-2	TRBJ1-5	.	TGTGCCAGCAGCTTAGTGAGGACAGAGAATCAGCCCCAGCATTTT	CASSLVRTENQPQHF
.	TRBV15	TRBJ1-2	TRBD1	TGTGCCACCAGCAGAGATACAGAGACAGGGTTTACGGTTGGCTACACCTTC	CATSRDTETGFTVGYTF
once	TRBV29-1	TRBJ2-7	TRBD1	TGCAGCGTCGCCACAGGGGCAGGTCACTACGAGCAGTACTTC	CSVATGAGHYEQYF
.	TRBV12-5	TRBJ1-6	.	TGTGCTAGTGGTTTGACCCAGGGATTTAATTCACCCCTCCACTTT	CASGLTQGFNSPLHF
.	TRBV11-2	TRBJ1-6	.	TGTGCCAGCAGCTTAGCCCGGGACACACCCCTCCACTTT	CASSLARDTPLHF
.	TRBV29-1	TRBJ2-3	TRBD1	TGCAGCGTGCCCGGGACAGGGAACTCAGATACGCAGTATTTT	CSVPGTGNSDTQYF
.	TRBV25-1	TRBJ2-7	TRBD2	TGTGCCAGCAGTGGATCCCAGCGGGGATACGAGCAGTACTTC	CASSGSQRGYEQYF
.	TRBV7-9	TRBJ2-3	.	TGTGCCAGCAGCCCCATTAAAGCGCATCAGACAGATACGCAGTATTTT	CASSPIKAHQTDTQYF
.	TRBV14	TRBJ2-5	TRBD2	TGTGCCAGCAGCCAAGTGCTAGCGGGGGGGAGAGAGACCCAGTACTTC	CASSQVLAGGRETQYF
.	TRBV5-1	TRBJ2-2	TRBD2	TGCGCCAGCAGCTTGGGCGGGGGGCCTAACACCGGGGAGCTGTTTTTT	CASSLGGGPNTGELFF
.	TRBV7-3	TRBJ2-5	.	TGTGCCAGCAGCTTAGACAGACAAGAGACCCAGTACTTC	CASSLDRQETQYF
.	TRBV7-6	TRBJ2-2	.	TGTGCCAGCAGCTCCCCCCAAGGAGGGGGGGCCGGGGAGCTGTTTTTT	CASSSPQGGGAGELFF
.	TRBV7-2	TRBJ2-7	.	TGTGCCAGCAGCTTAGGGTTCAGGACACGAACCTACGAGCAGTACTTC	CASSLGFRTRTYEQYF
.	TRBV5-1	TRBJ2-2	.	TGCGCCAGCAGCCGAACAGAGACGAACACCGGGGAGCTGTTTTTT	CASSRTETNTGELFF
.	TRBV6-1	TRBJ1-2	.	TGTGCCAGCAGTGACCAAACTTTGGGGAGGAACTATGGCTACACCTTC	CASSDQTLGRNYGYTF
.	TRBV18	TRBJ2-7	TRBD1	TGTGCCAGCTCACCAGACGCGGGACAGGCAACCTACGAGCAGTACTTC	CASSPDAGQATYEQYF
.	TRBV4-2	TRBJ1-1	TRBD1	TGTGCCAGCAGCTCGACAGGGGACAAAGCTTTCTTT	CASSSTGDKAFF
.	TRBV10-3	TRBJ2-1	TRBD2	TGTGCCATCAGTACCGGGACTAGCGGGGGGGCCGATGAGCAGTTCTTC	CAISTGTSGGADEQFF
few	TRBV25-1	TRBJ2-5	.	TGTGCCACCTCTAGCCTCGGGGATGGTGAGACCCAGTACTTC	CATSSLGDGETQYF
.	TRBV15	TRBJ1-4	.	TGTGCCACCAGGGCAGGGGTTGGTGAAAAACTGTTTTTT	CATRAGVGEKLFF
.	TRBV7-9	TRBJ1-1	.	TGTGCCAGCAGCTTTGCAGGTCGTACTGAAGCTTTCTTT	CASSFAGRTEAFF
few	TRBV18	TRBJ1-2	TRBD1	TGTGCCAGCTCATCGGACAGGGTAGATGGCTACACCTTC	CASSSDRVDGYTF
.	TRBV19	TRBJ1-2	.	TGTGCCAGTAGTATCGAGACTCTCTATGGCTACACCTTC	CASSIETLYGYTF
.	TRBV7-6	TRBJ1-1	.	TGTGCCAGCAGCGCAACCCACGGAGGGAACACTGAAGCTTTCTTT	CASSATHGGNTEAFF
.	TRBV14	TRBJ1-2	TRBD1	TGTGCCAGCAGCCATTCTTGGACAGGGGGGTACTATGGCTACACCTTC	CASSHSWTGGYYGYTF
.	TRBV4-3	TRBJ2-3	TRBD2	TGCGCCAGCAGCCAAGATTGGGTAGCGGGGGGGGCAGATACGCAGTATTTT	CASSQDWVAGGADTQYF
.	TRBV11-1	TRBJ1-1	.	TGTGCCAGCAGCTTGATAGTGGTCGGTGAAGCTTTCTTT	CASSLIVVGEAFF
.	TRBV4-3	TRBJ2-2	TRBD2	TGCGCCAGCAGCCTGGACTGGCGGGGGTCTACGAACACCGGGGAGCTGTTTTTT	CASSLDWRGSTNTGELFF
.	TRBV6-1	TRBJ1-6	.	TGTGCCAGCAGTGAAGGCCAGGGGACCACCTATAATTCACCCCTCCACTTT	CASSEGQGTTYNSPLHF
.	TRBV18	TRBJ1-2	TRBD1	TGTGCCAGCTCACCGATGGACAGGGGGCAGGGGGGCTACACCTTC	CASSPMDRGQGGYTF
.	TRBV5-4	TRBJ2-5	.	TGTGCCAGCAGCTTGGGCGGGGACCAAGAGACCCAGTACTTC	CASSLGGDQETQYF
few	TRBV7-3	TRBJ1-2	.	TGTGCCAGCCACTGTCGTGGCTACACCTTC	CASHCRGYTF
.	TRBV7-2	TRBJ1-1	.	TGTGCCAGCAGCCGACCGGCGGGACTTCGAACTGAAGCTTTCTTT	CASSRPAGLRTEAFF
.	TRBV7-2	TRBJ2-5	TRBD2	TGTGCCAGCAGCTTAGCGCTACTAGCGTCAAGGGAGACCCAGTACTTC	CASSLALLASRETQYF
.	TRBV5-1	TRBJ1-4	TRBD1	TGCGCCAGCAGCCCCCGGACAGGCAATAATGAAAAACTGTTTTTT	CASSPRTGNNEKLFF
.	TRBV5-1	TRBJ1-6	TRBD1	TGCGCCAGCAGCTTCTCGGACAGGGATCCTCATAATTCACCCCTCCACTTT	CASSFSDRDPHNSPLHF
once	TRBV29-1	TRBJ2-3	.	TGCAGCGCGTCCATTCTAACTAGCACAGATACGCAGTATTTT	CSASILTSTDTQYF
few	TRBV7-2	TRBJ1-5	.	TGTGCCAGCAGCTTTAGGGGGGGGGATAGCAATCAGCCCCAGCATTTT	CASSFRGGDSNQPQHF
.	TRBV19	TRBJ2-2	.	TGTGCCAGTAGGAGAAAGGGGGTAAACACCGGGGAGCTGTTTTTT	CASRRKGVNTGELFF
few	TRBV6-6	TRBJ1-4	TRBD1	TGTGCCAGCAGTTACTTACCGGACAGGGGAGATGAAAAACTGTTTTTT	CASSYLPDRGDEKLFF
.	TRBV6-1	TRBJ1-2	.	TGTGCCAGCAGTGAAGAACAGGGAGGGAGTGGCTACACCTTC	CASSEEQGGSGYTF
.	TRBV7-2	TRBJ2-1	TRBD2	TGTGCCAGCAGCTTAGCTGTCGGGGGGGCCTCGTTCTTC	CASSLAVGGASFF
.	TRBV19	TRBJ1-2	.	TGTGCCAGTAGTCCAAATGCTAACTATGGCTACACCTTC	CASSPNANYGYTF
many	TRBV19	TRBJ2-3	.	TGTGCCAGTAGTATCGGAGCCGCAAGCACAGATACGCAGTATTTT	CASSIGAASTDTQYF
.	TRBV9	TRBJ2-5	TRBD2	TGTGCCAGCAGCGTGACTAGCGGCCAAGAGACCCAGTACTTC	CASSVTSGQETQYF
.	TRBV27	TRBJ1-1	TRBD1	TGTGCCAGCAGTTCGCGGGACAGGGTAGGCACTGAAGCTTTCTTT	CASSSRDRVGTEAFF
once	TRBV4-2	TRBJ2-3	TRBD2	TGTGCCAGCAGCCAAGATCGGTCTAGCGGGGGGAGCACAGATACGCAGTATTTT	CASSQDRSSGGSTDTQYF
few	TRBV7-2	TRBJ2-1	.	TGTGCCAGCAGCTTATATCCAAACAACAATGAGCAGTTCTTC	CASSLYPNNNEQFF
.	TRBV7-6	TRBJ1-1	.	TGTGCCAGCAGCCCCGTCTCGGGATATTCGGGGAACACTGAAGCTTTCTTT	CASSPVSGYSGNTEAFF
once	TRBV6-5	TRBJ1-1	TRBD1	TGTGCCAGCAGCTACACAGGGGGCACTGAAGCTTTCTTT	CASSYTGGTEAFF
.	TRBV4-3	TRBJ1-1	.	TGCGCCAGCAGCCAAACCAATAGAGAAGCTTTCTTT	CASSQTNREAFF
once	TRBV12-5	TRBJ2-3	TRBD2	TGTGCTAGTGGTTTAGGGACTAGCGGGGTATCAGATACGCAGTATTTT	CASGLGTSGVSDTQYF
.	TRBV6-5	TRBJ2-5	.	TGTGCCAGCAGTTACTTTGGGGGCGCGACGGAGACCCAGTACTTC	CASSYFGGATETQYF
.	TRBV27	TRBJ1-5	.	TGTGCCAGCAGTTTAAGAGGATTCCAGCCCCAGCATTTT	CASSLRGFQPQHF